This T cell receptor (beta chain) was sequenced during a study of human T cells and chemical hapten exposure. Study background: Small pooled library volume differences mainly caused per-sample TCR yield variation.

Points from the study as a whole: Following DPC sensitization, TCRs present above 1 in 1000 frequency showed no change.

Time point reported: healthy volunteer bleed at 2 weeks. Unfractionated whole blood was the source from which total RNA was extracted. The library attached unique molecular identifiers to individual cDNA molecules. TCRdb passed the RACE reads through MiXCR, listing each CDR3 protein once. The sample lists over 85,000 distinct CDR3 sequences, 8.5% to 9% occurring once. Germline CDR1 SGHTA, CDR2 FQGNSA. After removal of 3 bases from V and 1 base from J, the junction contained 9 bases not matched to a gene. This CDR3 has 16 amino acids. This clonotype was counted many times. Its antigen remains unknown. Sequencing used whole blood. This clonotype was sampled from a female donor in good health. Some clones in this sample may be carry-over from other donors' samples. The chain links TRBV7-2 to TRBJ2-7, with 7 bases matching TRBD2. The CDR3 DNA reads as TGTGCCAGCAGCTTCAGTGGCGGGAGCGTTTCCTACGAGCAGTACTTC. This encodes CASSFSGGSVSYEQYF.